Below, 27 T cell receptor beta chains from the same sample are listed, as sequenced in a study of blood T cell repertoires in COVID-19. Libraries were prepared by immunoSEQ multiplex PCR; TCRdb keeps only in-frame clonotypes and omits some of them. In the table there are 180,000 or so clones, roughly 86% of which are singletons. What was sequenced was peripheral blood. The receptors here all came from a man aged 18 to 30 with acute or convalescent COVID-19.

The rearrangement links TRBV27 to TRBJ1-4; 10 nucleotides line up with TRBD1. Germline trimming cut 5 bases from V and 6 bases from J; bases unmatched to any gene: 6. CDR1 is MNHEY and CDR2 is SMNVEV in the germline V gene (reference sequence). CDR3 length: 15 residues. CDR3 residues: CASSLGTGVHEKLFF. The CDR3 region has the DNA TGTGCCAGCAGTCTCGGGACAGGGGTGCATGAAAAACTGTTTTTT.

The genes are TRBV20-1 and TRBJ2-1; no clear D gene. Germline values: CDR1 DFQATT, CDR2 SNEGSKA (reference sequence). The V gene lost 7 bases and the J gene lost 5 bases, with 6 bases spanning the gap. The CDR3 spans 10 residues. The CDR3 coding sequence is TGCAGTGTCGCGGACAATGAGCAGTTCTTC. The encoded protein is CSVADNEQFF.

The gene calls are TRBV6-5 and TRBJ2-1; weak D call: TRBD1 (5 bases). V was shortened by 5 bases and J by 0 bases, with 8 bases between the two germline ends. Germline CDR1 is MNHEY and CDR2 is SVGAGI. CDR3 length: 14 amino acids. The CDR3 sequence: CASSRQSSYNEQFF. The CDR3 DNA sequence: TGTGCCAGCAGTCGACAGAGCTCCTACAATGAGCAGTTCTTC.

The rearrangement links TRBV12-5 to TRBJ1-1; the match to TRBD1 covers 7 bases. The germline gives CDR1 LGHNT, CDR2 FRNRAP. Trimming at V came to 7 bases and at J to 4 bases, leaving 6 bases not matched to a gene. The CDR3 has 13 residues. The CDR3 nucleotides are TGTGCTAGTGCCCCACAGGGGACCACTGAAGCTTTCTTT. Its translation is CASAPQGTTEAFF. The variable domain in full, with the rest retrieved from reference TRBV12-5 and TRBJ1-1, is DARVTQTPRHKVTEMGQEVTMRCQPILGHNTVFWYRQTMMQGLELLAYFRNRAPLDDSGMPKDRFSAEMPDATLATLKIQPSEPRDSAVYFCASAPQGTTEAFFGQGTRLTVV.

The V call is TRBV5-1, the J call TRBJ2-5, with 8 bases fitting TRBD1. The CDR3 totals 14 residues. The germline CDR1 and CDR2 sequences are SGHRS and YFSETQ. With V trimmed by 3 bases and J by 1 base, 2 bases remained unmatched. DNA of the CDR3: TGCGCCAGCAGCTACAGGGGGGCCCAAGAGACCCAGTACTTC. Protein: CASSYRGAQETQYF.

This sequence joins TRBV6-5 and TRBJ2-3, with 7 bases that match TRBD2. This CDR3 is 15 amino acids long. V lost 7 bases and J lost 1; bases outside the gene matches: 8. CDR1 and CDR2 from the germline V gene are MNHEY and SVGAGI. CDR3 protein: CASKWRGTGTDTQYF. The CDR3 DNA reads TGTGCCAGCAAGTGGCGGGGGACCGGCACAGATACGCAGTATTTT.

The rearrangement uses TRBV11-2 and TRBJ1-2; possible D gene TRBD1, 6 bases. The CDR3 is 16 amino acids. Trimming stripped 5 bases from V and 3 bases from J, with 19 bases between. Germline V lookup: CDR1 SGHAT, CDR2 FQNNGV. The CDR3 reads CASSTLFRDRYYGYTF. CDR3 sequence (DNA): TGTGCCAGCAGCACACTGTTTCGCGACAGGTACTATGGCTACACCTTC.

The CDR3: CASSQSPQSQETQYF. The CDR3 DNA follows: TGTGCCAGCAGCCAAAGCCCACAGTCCCAAGAGACCCAGTACTTC. The gene calls are TRBV9 and TRBJ2-5; D remains unclear. V gave up 4 bases and J gave up 1 base, with 14 bases separating them. CDR1 and CDR2 from the germline V gene are SGDLS and YYNGEE. This CDR3 spans 15 amino acids.

The chain couples TRBV21-1 to TRBJ1-1. TRBV21-1 counts as a pseudogene. The CDR3 extends over 15 amino acids. CDR3 amino acids: CASKRGGLPDTEAFF. The CDR3 coding sequence is TGTGCCAGCAAAAGGGGAGGACTCCCGGACACTGAAGCTTTCTTT.

This clone was observed a few times. This chain connects TRBV10-1 to TRBJ2-2; D possibly corresponds to TRBD1 (6 bases). Trimming took off 8 bases at V and 0 bases at J, with 10 bases between the two ends. Looked up from germline, CDR1 is WNHNN and CDR2 is SYGVQD (reference sequence). CDR3 length: 14 amino acids. CDR3 DNA: TGCGCCAGCTCCGGGACACCGAACACCGGGGAGCTGTTTTTT. It is translated as CASSGTPNTGELFF.

V gene TRBV5-1 combines with J gene TRBJ1-1; 8 nucleotides align to TRBD1. This CDR3 has 15 residues. V dropped 4 bases and J dropped 7; count of bases not matched to a gene: 12. Germline assignment: CDR1 SGHRS and CDR2 YFSETQ. The CDR3 DNA follows: TGCGCCAGCAGCAAGCCTTCCGGACAGGGTGGTGAAGCTTTCTTT. Its protein is CASSKPSGQGGEAFF. Supplemented by reference TRBV5-1 and TRBJ1-1, the full variable domain reads KAGVTQTPRYLIKTRGQQVTLSCSPISGHRSVSWYQQTPGQGLQFLFEYFSETQRNKGNFPGRFSGRQFSNSRSEMNVSTLELGDSALYLCASSKPSGQGGEAFFGQGTRLTVV.

This CDR3 is CASSPSGGTGNEQFF. DNA for the CDR3: TGTGCCAGCAGTCCTAGCGGCGGCACCGGCAATGAGCAGTTCTTC. The chain carries TRBV6-4 and TRBJ2-1, with 7 bases that match TRBD2. The CDR3 is made up of 15 amino acids. V trimming: 5 bases; J trimming: 6 bases; junction bases outside the gene matches: 10. Germline CDR1 is MRHNA and CDR2 is SNTAGT.

V and J are TRBV7-6 and TRBJ2-5; D is unresolved. Trimming stripped 0 bases from V and 4 bases from J, with 3 bases between. CDR3 length: 12 residues. The V gene's germline CDR1 is SGHVS and CDR2 FNYEAQ. CDR3 region: CASSLARETQYF. In DNA form, the CDR3 reads TGTGCCAGCAGCTTAGCGAGAGAGACCCAGTACTTC.

In this sample, this clone turned up once. V gene TRBV7-2 combines with J gene TRBJ2-5; D not certain. Germline V gene lookup returns CDR1 SGHTA and CDR2 FQGNSA. V lost 2 bases, J lost 1 base, and 5 bases lay in between. CDR3 length equals 13 residues. CDR3 sequence: CASSLSIQETQYF. As DNA, the CDR3 is TGTGCCAGCAGCTTAAGCATCCAAGAGACCCAGTACTTC. Based on the CDR3 plus reference TRBV7-2 and TRBJ2-5, the full variable domain is GAGVSQSPSNKVTEKGKDVELRCDPISGHTALYWYRQSLGQGLEFLIYFQGNSAPDKSGLPSDRFSAERTGGSVSTLTIQRTQQEDSAVYLCASSLSIQETQYFGPGTRLLVL.

The V and J genes are TRBV27 and TRBJ2-3; 10 bases map to TRBD1. The V gene end was trimmed by 6 bases and the J gene end by 1 base; junction bases not matched to a gene: 4. This CDR3 region has 15 residues. Germline V lookup: CDR1 MNHEY, CDR2 SMNVEV (reference sequence). CDR3 protein: CASSEGTGGTDTQYF. The CDR3 DNA is TGTGCCAGCAGCGAAGGGACAGGGGGCACAGATACGCAGTATTTT.

The chain combines TRBV5-4 with TRBJ1-3; TRBD1 might be the D (5 bases). Germline loops: CDR1 SGHNT, CDR2 YYREEE (reference sequence). This CDR3 is 17 amino acids long. V was trimmed by 3 bases and J by 0 bases, leaving 16 bases between them. The CDR3 DNA reads TGTGCCAGCAGCTCAGGTTTCGGGGGTTCCTCTGGAAACACCATATATTTT. Translating gives CASSSGFGGSSGNTIYF. Drawing the rest from reference TRBV5-4 and TRBJ1-3, the complete variable domain is ETGVTQSPTHLIKTRGQQVTLRCSSQSGHNTVSWYQQALGQGPQFIFQYYREEENGRGNFPPRFSGLQFPNYSSELNVNALELDDSALYLCASSSGFGGSSGNTIYFGEGSWLTVV.

A few counts support this clone. The chain joins TRBV19 to TRBJ1-1; 9 positions match TRBD1. After removal of 6 bases from V and 3 bases from J, the junction contained 5 bases not matched to a gene. Germline assignment: CDR1 LNHDA and CDR2 SQIVND (reference sequence). This CDR3 contains 14 residues. For the CDR3, the DNA is TGTGCCAGTAGGTCTGGGGACAGGGACACTGAAGCTTTCTTT. Translating gives CASRSGDRDTEAFF.

The chain carries TRBV20-1 and TRBJ2-1, with D perhaps TRBD1 (6 bases). The germline V and J ends were trimmed by 3 bases and 3 bases, with 12 bases remaining between them. The CDR3 spans 14 residues. Looked up from germline, CDR1 is DFQATT and CDR2 is SNEGSKA (reference sequence). CDR3 sequence reads: CSASWSGDYNEQFF. The CDR3 DNA follows: TGCAGTGCTAGTTGGTCAGGGGACTACAATGAGCAGTTCTTC.

This clone appeared a few times. The chain is built from TRBV18 and TRBJ1-5; the D gene is possibly TRBD1 (5 bases). V lost 2 bases and J lost 4, with 18 bases in between. The length of the CDR3 is 17 residues. Germline lookup yields CDR1 KGHSH and CDR2 LQKENI. CDR3 DNA sequence: TGTGCCAGCTCACCAAAGCAGGCCCGACAGTTGAATCAGCCCCAGCATTTT. Protein product: CASSPKQARQLNQPQHF.

The J gene is TRBJ2-3, the V gene TRBV4-1; 11 nucleotides align to TRBD2. V lost 4 bases and J lost 5; bases outside the gene matches: 5. CDR1 is MGHRA and CDR2 is YSYEKL in the germline V gene. This CDR3 region has 15 residues. The DNA for the CDR3 is TGCGCCAGCAGCCCACTAGGACTAGCGGGAGATACGCAGTATTTT. Residues: CASSPLGLAGDTQYF.

The rearrangement uses TRBV29-1 and TRBJ2-2; tentatively, D is TRBD1 (5 bases). Germline-derived CDR1 and CDR2 are SQVTM and ANQGSEA. Deletions cut 5 bases from V and 0 bases from J, with 10 bases between. The CDR3 contains 14 residues. The DNA for the CDR3 is TGCAGCGTTAGTCCAGGGTCGAACACCGGGGAGCTGTTTTTT. Translation gives CSVSPGSNTGELFF.

The chain uses TRBV11-2 and TRBJ2-3, with 13 bases matching TRBD2. The trim removed 3 bases at V and 2 bases at J, leaving 8 bases unmatched. Per germline, CDR1 SGHAT and CDR2 FQNNGV. The CDR3 is made up of 18 amino acids. DNA of the CDR3: TGTGCCAGCAGCTTCCTACCGACTAGCGGGGGGTTCACAGATACGCAGTATTTT. Its translation is CASSFLPTSGGFTDTQYF. Full variable domain (missing parts from reference TRBV11-2 and TRBJ2-3): EAGVAQSPRYKIIEKRQSVAFWCNPISGHATLYWYQQILGQGPKLLIQFQNNGVVDDSQLPKDRFSAERLKGVDSTLKIQPAKLEDSAVYLCASSFLPTSGGFTDTQYFGPGTRLTVL.

The chain carries TRBV4-1 and TRBJ1-1, with D perhaps matching TRBD1 (6 bases). CDR1 and CDR2 from the germline V gene are MGHRA and YSYEKL. Trimming removed 0 bases from V and 5 bases from J, with 16 bases in between. This CDR3 has 16 amino acids. The CDR3 loop reads CASSQDPGQFGTEAFF. In nucleotides, the CDR3 is TGCGCCAGCAGCCAAGATCCCGGACAGTTTGGGACTGAAGCTTTCTTT.

The chain couples TRBV6-5 to TRBJ1-2, with D possibly matching TRBD1 (6 bases). The germline gives CDR1 MNHEY, CDR2 SVGAGI. V dropped 7 bases and J dropped 4 bases, with 10 bases sitting between them. CDR3 length equals 12 residues. CDR3 residues: CASTGAGYGYTF. CDR3 DNA sequence: TGTGCCAGCACAGGGGCAGGCTATGGCTACACCTTC.

CDR3 region: CAWADSYEQYF. The CDR3 DNA reads TGTGCCTGGGCAGACTCCTACGAGCAGTACTTC. V gene TRBV30 combines with J gene TRBJ2-7, with D unresolved. The CDR3 covers 11 residues. V lost 5 bases, J lost 0 bases, and 5 bases lay in between. Germline CDR1 is GTSNPN and CDR2 is SVGIG (reference sequence).

The genes are TRBV6-5 and TRBJ1-5; 7 bases agree with TRBD1. Germline V gene lookup returns CDR1 MNHEY and CDR2 SVGAGI. The CDR3 is 11 residues long. V shed 6 bases, J shed 12 bases, and the junction held 5 bases outside the gene matches. DNA of the CDR3: TGTGCCAGCAGGACAGGGCCTTTCCAGCATTTT. Translation gives CASRTGPFQHF.

The chain is built from TRBV7-9 and TRBJ2-1; TRBD1 matches at 9 bases. The germline V gene has CDR1 SEHNR and CDR2 FQNEAQ (reference sequence). The CDR3 is made up of 15 amino acids. The J segment lost 6 bases and the V segment lost 5 bases, leaving 8 bases of the junction unmatched. CDR3 protein: CASSTPGTGPNEQFF. The CDR3 DNA follows: TGTGCCAGCAGCACTCCCGGGACAGGGCCCAATGAGCAGTTCTTC.